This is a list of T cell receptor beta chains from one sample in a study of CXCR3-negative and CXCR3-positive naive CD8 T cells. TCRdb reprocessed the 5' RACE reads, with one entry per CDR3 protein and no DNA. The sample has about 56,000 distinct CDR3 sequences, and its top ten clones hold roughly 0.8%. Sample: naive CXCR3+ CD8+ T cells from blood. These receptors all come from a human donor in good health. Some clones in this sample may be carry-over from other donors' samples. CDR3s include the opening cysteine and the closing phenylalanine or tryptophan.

cdr3_aa: CASSKPTRRVRQSYEQYF
v_call: TRBV21-1
j_call: TRBJ2-7
cdr3_length: 18

cdr3_aa: CATSRVPGQGDSGNTIYF
v_call: TRBV15
j_call: TRBJ1-3
cdr3_length: 18

cdr3_aa: CRGLAGGPRSNEQFF
v_call: TRBV20-1
j_call: TRBJ2-1
cdr3_length: 15

cdr3_aa: CASSLGGSGELFF
v_call: TRBV7-8
j_call: TRBJ2-2
cdr3_length: 13

cdr3_aa: CASSLNAGAGETQYF
v_call: TRBV11-2
j_call: TRBJ2-5
cdr3_length: 15

cdr3_aa: CASSAGTPTGELFF
v_call: TRBV5-4
j_call: TRBJ2-2
cdr3_length: 14

cdr3_aa: CASSHLDRPSPTNEKLFF
v_call: TRBV7-9
j_call: TRBJ1-4
cdr3_length: 18

cdr3_aa: CSARSWDRGHYGYTF
v_call: TRBV20-1
j_call: TRBJ1-2
cdr3_length: 15

cdr3_aa: CASSSGSGYEQYF
v_call: TRBV7-9
j_call: TRBJ2-7
cdr3_length: 13

cdr3_aa: CASSIGLSNQPQHF
v_call: TRBV19
j_call: TRBJ1-5
cdr3_length: 14

cdr3_aa: CASSLGDTQYF
v_call: TRBV27
j_call: TRBJ2-3
cdr3_length: 11

cdr3_aa: CASSAPSDGNYGYTF
v_call: TRBV19
j_call: TRBJ1-2
cdr3_length: 15

cdr3_aa: CASSLAPETQYF
v_call: TRBV7-8
j_call: TRBJ2-5
cdr3_length: 12

cdr3_aa: CASSYSQEQYF
v_call: TRBV6-2/TRBV6-3
j_call: TRBJ2-7
cdr3_length: 11

cdr3_aa: CASSMDSFYGYTF
v_call: TRBV12-3/TRBV12-4
j_call: TRBJ1-2
cdr3_length: 13

cdr3_aa: CASSPTSGAEETQYF
v_call: TRBV11-2
j_call: TRBJ2-5
cdr3_length: 15

cdr3_aa: CAIRLEKSYEQYF
v_call: TRBV10-3
j_call: TRBJ2-7
cdr3_length: 13

cdr3_aa: CASGSMGGQETQYF
v_call: TRBV12-3/TRBV12-4
j_call: TRBJ2-5
cdr3_length: 14

cdr3_aa: CASSGRDNEQFF
v_call: TRBV5-4
j_call: TRBJ2-1
cdr3_length: 12

cdr3_aa: CSVERTSGGFSTDTQYF
v_call: TRBV29-1
j_call: TRBJ2-3
cdr3_length: 17

cdr3_aa: CASTEHNEQFF
v_call: TRBV7-2
j_call: TRBJ2-1
cdr3_length: 11

cdr3_aa: CSARKTSGEAETQYF
v_call: TRBV20-1
j_call: TRBJ2-5
cdr3_length: 15

cdr3_aa: CASSPEEGIPYEQYF
v_call: TRBV21-1
j_call: TRBJ2-7
cdr3_length: 15

cdr3_aa: CASSSWTSGGFEQYF
v_call: TRBV5-4
j_call: TRBJ2-7
cdr3_length: 15

cdr3_aa: CSVLGSGANYGYTF
v_call: TRBV29-1
j_call: TRBJ1-2
cdr3_length: 14

cdr3_aa: CASSLDLGYNEQFF
v_call: TRBV7-2
j_call: TRBJ2-1
cdr3_length: 14

cdr3_aa: CASSLGRDFSYEQYF
v_call: TRBV11-2
j_call: TRBJ2-7
cdr3_length: 15

cdr3_aa: CASSLAEESEAFF
v_call: TRBV4-1
j_call: TRBJ1-1
cdr3_length: 13

cdr3_aa: CASSLRGPSYNEQFF
v_call: TRBV7-2
j_call: TRBJ2-1
cdr3_length: 15

cdr3_aa: CASSSGQGGYEQYF
v_call: TRBV7-9
j_call: TRBJ2-7
cdr3_length: 14

cdr3_aa: CSVYSRRTGNEQYF
v_call: TRBV29-1
j_call: TRBJ2-7
cdr3_length: 14

cdr3_aa: CASRLTGGQPQHF
v_call: TRBV12-3/TRBV12-4
j_call: TRBJ1-5
cdr3_length: 13

cdr3_aa: CASSLLTNGNTIYF
v_call: TRBV28
j_call: TRBJ1-3
cdr3_length: 14